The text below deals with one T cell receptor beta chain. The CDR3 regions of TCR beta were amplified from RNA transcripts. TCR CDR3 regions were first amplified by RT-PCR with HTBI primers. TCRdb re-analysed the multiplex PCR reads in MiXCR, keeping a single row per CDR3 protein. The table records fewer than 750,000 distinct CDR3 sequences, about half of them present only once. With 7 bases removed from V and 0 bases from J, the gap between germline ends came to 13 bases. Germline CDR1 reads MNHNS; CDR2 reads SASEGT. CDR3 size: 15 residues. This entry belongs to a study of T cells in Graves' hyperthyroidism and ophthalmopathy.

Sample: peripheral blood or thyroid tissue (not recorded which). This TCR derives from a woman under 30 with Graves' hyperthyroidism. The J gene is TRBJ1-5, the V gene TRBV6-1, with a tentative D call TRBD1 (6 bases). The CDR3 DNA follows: TGTGCCAGCACCCGAGGGGGGAATAGCAATCAGCCCCAGCATTTT. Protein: CASTRGGNSNQPQHF.